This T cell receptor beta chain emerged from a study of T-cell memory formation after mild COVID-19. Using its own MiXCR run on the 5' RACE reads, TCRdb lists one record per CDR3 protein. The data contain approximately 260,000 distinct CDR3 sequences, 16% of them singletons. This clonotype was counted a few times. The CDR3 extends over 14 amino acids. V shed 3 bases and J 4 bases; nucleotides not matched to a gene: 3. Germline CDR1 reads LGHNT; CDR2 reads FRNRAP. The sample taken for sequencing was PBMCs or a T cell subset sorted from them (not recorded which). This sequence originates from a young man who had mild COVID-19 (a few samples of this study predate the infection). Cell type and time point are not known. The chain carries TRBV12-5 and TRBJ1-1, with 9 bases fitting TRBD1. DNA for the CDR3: TGTGCTAGTGGTTTTGGGACAGGGATCACTGAAGCTTTCTTT. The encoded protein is CASGFGTGITEAFF.